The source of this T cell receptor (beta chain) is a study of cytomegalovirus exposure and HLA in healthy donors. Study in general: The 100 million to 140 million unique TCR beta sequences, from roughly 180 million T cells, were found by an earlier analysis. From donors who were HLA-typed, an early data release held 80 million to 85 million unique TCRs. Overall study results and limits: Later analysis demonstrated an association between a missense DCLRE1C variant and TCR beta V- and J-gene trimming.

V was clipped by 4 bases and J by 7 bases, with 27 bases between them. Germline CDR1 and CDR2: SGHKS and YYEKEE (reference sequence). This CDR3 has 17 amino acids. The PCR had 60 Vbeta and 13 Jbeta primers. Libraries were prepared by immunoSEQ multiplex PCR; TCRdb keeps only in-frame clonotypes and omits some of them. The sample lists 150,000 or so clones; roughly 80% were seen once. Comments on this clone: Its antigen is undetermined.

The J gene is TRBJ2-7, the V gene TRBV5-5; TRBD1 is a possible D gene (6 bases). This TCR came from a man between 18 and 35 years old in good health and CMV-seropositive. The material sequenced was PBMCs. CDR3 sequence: CASSQGHRGGVTEEQYF. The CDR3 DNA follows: TGTGCCAGCAGCCAGGGACACCGTGGTGGAGTGACGGAAGAGCAGTACTTC.